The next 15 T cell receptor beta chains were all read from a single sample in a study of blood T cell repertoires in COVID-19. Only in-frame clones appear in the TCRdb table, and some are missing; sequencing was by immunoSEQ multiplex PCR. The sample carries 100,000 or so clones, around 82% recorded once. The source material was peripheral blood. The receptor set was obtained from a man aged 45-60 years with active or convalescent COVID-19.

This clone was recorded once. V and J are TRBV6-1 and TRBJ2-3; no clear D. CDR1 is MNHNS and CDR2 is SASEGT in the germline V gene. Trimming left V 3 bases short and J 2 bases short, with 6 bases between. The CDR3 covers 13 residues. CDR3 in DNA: TGTGCCAGCAGTGATGGCTCCACAGATACGCAGTATTTT. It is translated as CASSDGSTDTQYF.

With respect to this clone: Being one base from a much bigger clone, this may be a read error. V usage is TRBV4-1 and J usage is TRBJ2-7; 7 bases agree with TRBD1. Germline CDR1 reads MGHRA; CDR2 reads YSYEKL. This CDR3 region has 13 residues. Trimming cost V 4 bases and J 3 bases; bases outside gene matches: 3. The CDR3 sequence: CASSLRQGYEQYF. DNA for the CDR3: TGCGCCAGCAGCCTTAGACAGGGCTACGAGCAGTACTTC.

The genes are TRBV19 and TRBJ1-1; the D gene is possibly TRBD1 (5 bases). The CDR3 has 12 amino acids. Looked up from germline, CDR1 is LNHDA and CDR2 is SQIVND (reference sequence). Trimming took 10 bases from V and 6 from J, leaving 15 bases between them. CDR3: CATTIGVAEAFF. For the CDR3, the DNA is TGTGCCACTACGATAGGGGTGGCTGAAGCTTTCTTT.

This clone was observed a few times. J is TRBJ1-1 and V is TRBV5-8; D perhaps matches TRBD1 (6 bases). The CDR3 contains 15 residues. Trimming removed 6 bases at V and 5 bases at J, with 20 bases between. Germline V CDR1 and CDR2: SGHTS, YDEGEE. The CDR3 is CASTLLRGAATEAFF. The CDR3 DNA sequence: TGTGCCAGCACCCTGCTTCGGGGGGCTGCGACTGAAGCTTTCTTT.

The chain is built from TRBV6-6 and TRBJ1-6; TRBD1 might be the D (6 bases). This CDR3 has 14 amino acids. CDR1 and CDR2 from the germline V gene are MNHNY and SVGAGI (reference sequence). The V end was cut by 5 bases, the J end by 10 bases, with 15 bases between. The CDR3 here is CASSTRDIESPLHF. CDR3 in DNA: TGTGCCAGCAGTACCCGGGACATTGAGTCACCCCTCCACTTT.

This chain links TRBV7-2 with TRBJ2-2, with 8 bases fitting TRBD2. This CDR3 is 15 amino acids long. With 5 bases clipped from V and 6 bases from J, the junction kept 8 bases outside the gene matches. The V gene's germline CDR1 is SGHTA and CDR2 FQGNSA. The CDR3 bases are TGTGCCAGCAGCCACAGCGGGGGTGGGGCCGGGGAGCTGTTTTTT. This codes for CASSHSGGGAGELFF. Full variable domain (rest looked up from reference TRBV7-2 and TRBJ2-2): GAGVSQSPSNKVTEKGKDVELRCDPISGHTALYWYRQSLGQGLEFLIYFQGNSAPDKSGLPSDRFSAERTGGSVSTLTIQRTQQEDSAVYLCASSHSGGGAGELFFGEGSRLTVL.

CDR3 loop: CASSLIQATGELFF. The DNA for the CDR3 is TGTGCCAGCAGTTTAATACAGGCCACCGGGGAGCTGTTTTTT. The gene calls are TRBV28 and TRBJ2-2, with a tentative D call TRBD1 (5 bases). Between the trimmed V and J ends, which lost 2 bases and 4 bases, there was a span of 8 bases. CDR3 size: 14 residues. Germline loops: CDR1 MDHEN, CDR2 SYDVKM.

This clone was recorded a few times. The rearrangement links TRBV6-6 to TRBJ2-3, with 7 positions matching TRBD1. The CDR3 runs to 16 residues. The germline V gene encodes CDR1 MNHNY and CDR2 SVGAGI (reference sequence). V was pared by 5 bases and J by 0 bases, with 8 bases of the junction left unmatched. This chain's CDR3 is CASSPPDRASTDTQYF. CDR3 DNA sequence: TGTGCCAGCAGTCCACCCGACAGGGCAAGCACAGATACGCAGTATTTT.

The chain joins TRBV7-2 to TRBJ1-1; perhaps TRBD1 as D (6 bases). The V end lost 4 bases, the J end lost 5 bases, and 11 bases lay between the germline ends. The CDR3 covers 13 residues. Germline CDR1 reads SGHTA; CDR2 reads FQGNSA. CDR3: CASSWAGATEAFF. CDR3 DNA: TGTGCCAGCAGCTGGGCAGGGGCTACTGAAGCTTTCTTT.

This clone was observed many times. The CDR3, as DNA: TGTGCCAGCAGCTCCGTTGCGGGCACCATATATTTT. Translating it yields CASSSVAGTIYF. The chain couples TRBV7-6 to TRBJ1-3; D is ambiguous. CDR1 and CDR2 (germline): SGHVS, FNYEAQ. This CDR3 is 12 amino acids long. V was cut by 4 bases and J by 9 bases, with 10 bases left in between.

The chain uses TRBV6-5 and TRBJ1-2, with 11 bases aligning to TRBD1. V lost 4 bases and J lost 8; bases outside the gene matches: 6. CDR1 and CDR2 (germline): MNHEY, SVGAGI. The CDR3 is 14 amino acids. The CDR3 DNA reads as TGTGCCAGCAGTTCCCCGGGACAGGGGGGCGGCTACACCTTC. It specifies CASSSPGQGGGYTF.

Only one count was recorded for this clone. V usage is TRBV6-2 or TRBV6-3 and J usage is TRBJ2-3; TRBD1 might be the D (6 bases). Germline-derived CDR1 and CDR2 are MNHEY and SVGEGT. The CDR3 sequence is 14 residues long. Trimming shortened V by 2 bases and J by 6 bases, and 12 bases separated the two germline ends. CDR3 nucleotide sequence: TGTGCCAGCAGTTACACCCCAGGGGTGGATACGCAGTATTTT. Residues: CASSYTPGVDTQYF.

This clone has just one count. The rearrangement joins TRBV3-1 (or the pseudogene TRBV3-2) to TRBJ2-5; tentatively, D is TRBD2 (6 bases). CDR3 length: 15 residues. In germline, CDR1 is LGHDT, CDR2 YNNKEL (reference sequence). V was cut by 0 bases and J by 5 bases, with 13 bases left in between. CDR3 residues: CASSQDLSGGETQYF. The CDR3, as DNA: TGTGCCAGCAGCCAAGATCTGAGCGGAGGGGAGACCCAGTACTTC.

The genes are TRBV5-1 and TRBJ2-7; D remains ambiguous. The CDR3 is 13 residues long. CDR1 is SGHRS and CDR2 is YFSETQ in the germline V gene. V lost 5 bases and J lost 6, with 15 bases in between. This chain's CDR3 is CASRLSESGEQYV. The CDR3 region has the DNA TGCGCCAGCAGGTTGTCAGAATCGGGCGAGCAGTACGTC.

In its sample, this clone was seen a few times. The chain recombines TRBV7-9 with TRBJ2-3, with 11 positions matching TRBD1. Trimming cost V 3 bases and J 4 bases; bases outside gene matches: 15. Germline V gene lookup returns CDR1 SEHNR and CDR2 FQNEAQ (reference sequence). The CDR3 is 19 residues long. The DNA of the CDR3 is TGTGCCAGCAGCTTTGCCCACCTTGGACAGGGGGCAGGTTCAGATACGCAGTATTTT. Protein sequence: CASSFAHLGQGAGSDTQYF.